This entry lists 18 T cell receptor beta chains sequenced from one sample in a study of Graves' ophthalmopathy and Graves' hyperthyroidism. Scientists amplified the TCR beta CDR3 regions from RNA transcripts. HTBI primers were used in a first-round RT-PCR, which preceded a second-round multiplex PCR. TCRdb itself ran the multiplex PCR reads through MiXCR, one entry per CDR3 protein. The sample carries roughly 380,000 distinct CDR3 sequences, approximately 15% recorded once. The sequencing sample was made of peripheral blood. All receptors come from a woman under 30 with stable Graves' hyperthyroidism.

This clonotype was counted at least ten times. J is TRBJ2-3 and V is TRBV27; D not certain. V was clipped by 0 bases and J by 1 base, with 8 bases between them. This CDR3 has 15 amino acids. Per the germline V gene, CDR1 is MNHEY and CDR2 is SMNVEV (reference sequence). CDR3 in DNA: TGTGCCAGCAGTTTATCCTCCCATGGCACAGATACGCAGTATTTT. This sequence encodes CASSLSSHGTDTQYF.

This chain connects TRBV12-3 or TRBV12-4 to TRBJ2-3; D remains unclear. Trimming stripped 3 bases from V and 1 base from J, with 11 bases between. The CDR3 runs to 15 residues. The CDR3 protein is CASSLTSPGTDTQYF. The CDR3 DNA follows: TGTGCCAGCAGTTTGACGAGCCCCGGCACAGATACGCAGTATTTT.

This clonotype was found many times. CDR3 nucleotides: TGCAGCGTTGGGGGGGACAGCAAAAATCAGCCCCAGCATTTT. Translating it yields CSVGGDSKNQPQHF. The gene calls are TRBV29-1 and TRBJ1-5; TRBD1 matches 7 bases. Germline loops: CDR1 SQVTM, CDR2 ANQGSEA. The CDR3 sequence is 14 residues long. After removal of 4 bases from V and 4 bases from J, the junction contained 7 bases not matched to a gene. Complete variable domain (other parts from reference TRBV29-1 and TRBJ1-5): SAVISQKPSRDICQRGTSLTIQCQVDSQVTMMFWYRQQPGQSLTLIATANQGSEATYESGFVIDKFPISRPNLTFSTLTVSNMSPEDSSIYLCSVGGDSKNQPQHFGDGTRLSIL.

In its sample, this clonotype was seen many times. The rearrangement links TRBV6-2 or TRBV6-3 to TRBJ1-2; weak D call: TRBD1 (5 bases). The V and J ends lost 7 bases and 3 bases respectively, with 18 bases between them. The CDR3 runs 15 residues. The germline V gene encodes CDR1 MNHEY and CDR2 SVGEGT. CDR3 protein: CASTRSGGNDYGYTF. The CDR3 DNA reads as TGTGCCAGCACCCGGTCCGGGGGTAATGACTATGGCTACACCTTC.

This clonotype was picked up many times. This chain links TRBV20-1 with TRBJ1-1, with 9 bases matching TRBD1. CDR1 and CDR2 (germline): DFQATT, SNEGSKA (reference sequence). V shed 3 bases, J shed 1 base, and the junction held 0 bases outside the gene matches. CDR3 length: 13 residues. The CDR3 loop is CSARDRGNTEAFF. As DNA, the CDR3 is TGCAGTGCTAGGGACAGGGGGAACACTGAAGCTTTCTTT.

This clonotype has ten or more counts. This chain joins TRBV6-2 or TRBV6-3 and TRBJ1-2; D possibly corresponds to TRBD1 (5 bases). The V end was cut by 4 bases, the J end by 8 bases, with 11 bases between. Germline-derived CDR1 and CDR2 are MNHEY and SVGEGT. The CDR3 covers 12 residues. The CDR3, as DNA: TGTGCCAGCAGTTCCGACAGTCGCGGCTACACCTTC. This codes for CASSSDSRGYTF.

This clonotype has a handful of counts. The chain carries TRBV7-3 and TRBJ2-2; 10 nucleotides align to TRBD2. V trimming: 5 bases; J trimming: 6 bases; junction bases outside the gene matches: 9. Germline lookup yields CDR1 SGHTA and CDR2 FQGTGA. The CDR3 contains 16 residues. CDR3 DNA sequence: TGTGCCAGCAGCAGAACCGGGACTAGCGACCCCGGGGAGCTGTTTTTT. Protein sequence: CASSRTGTSDPGELFF.

This clonotype was detected ten times or more. This sequence may be a read error, since a much larger clone differs from it by one base. This chain connects TRBV12-5 to TRBJ1-1; the D gene is possibly TRBD1 (6 bases). V shed 1 base and J shed 1 base, with 16 bases lying between them. The length of the CDR3 is 17 residues. Germline V CDR1 and CDR2: LGHNT, FRNRAP. DNA of the CDR3: TGTGCTAGTGGTTTGGCCCAGGGGACTCGACCGAACACTGAAGCTTTCTTT. It encodes CASGLAQGTRPNTEAFF.

This clonotype has at least ten counts. V and J are TRBV6-4 and TRBJ2-7; D ambiguous. Trimming removed 3 bases at V and 2 bases at J, with 11 bases between. The CDR3 sequence is 14 residues long. Germline assignment: CDR1 MRHNA and CDR2 SNTAGT. In DNA, the CDR3 is TGTGCCAGCAGTGAGGGATGGGGTCCCTACGAGCAGTACTTC. Protein: CASSEGWGPYEQYF.

This chain links TRBV15 with TRBJ1-6; D gene ambiguous. In germline, CDR1 is LNHNV, CDR2 YYDKDF (reference sequence). This CDR3 region has 16 residues. The germline V and J ends were trimmed by 9 bases and 4 bases, with 19 bases remaining between them. This CDR3 reads CATTSLRGRYNSPLHF. The CDR3 coding sequence is TGTGCCACGACGAGTCTCAGAGGGAGATATAATTCACCCCTCCACTTT.

This clonotype has a count of ten or more. The rearrangement joins TRBV12-3 or TRBV12-4 to TRBJ1-6, with TRBD1 matching 11 bases. The CDR3 covers 16 residues. V trimming: 5 bases; J trimming: 10 bases; junction bases outside the gene matches: 10. The CDR3 bases are TGTGCCAGCAGTCCGGACAGGGGGCAAAGGAGGTCACCCCTCCACTTT. It codes for CASSPDRGQRRSPLHF.

The V call is TRBV5-5, the J call TRBJ1-2, with D hard to call. Deletions cut 0 bases from V and 8 bases from J, with 20 bases between. The CDR3 is 16 residues long. Germline V gene data show CDR1 as SGHKS and CDR2 as YYEKEE (reference sequence). The CDR3 nucleotides read TGTGCCAGCAGCTTGGGGCAGGTGCCGCCGATGGAAGGCTACACCTTC. Protein: CASSLGQVPPMEGYTF.

This clonotype was seen only once. This rearrangement joins TRBV12-3 or TRBV12-4 to TRBJ1-5; TRBD1 matches at 8 bases. V dropped 6 bases and J dropped 3; count of bases not matched to a gene: 4. The CDR3 has 14 residues. CDR3 region: CASSRTGYNQPQHF. In nucleotides, the CDR3 is TGTGCCAGCAGCCGGACAGGGTACAATCAGCCCCAGCATTTT.

This rearrangement joins TRBV4-1 to TRBJ1-2; unclear D gene. The CDR3 extends over 11 amino acids. CDR1 and CDR2 from the germline V gene are MGHRA and YSYEKL. The germline V and J ends were trimmed by 1 base and 10 bases, with 7 bases remaining between them. CDR3 sequence reads: CASSQGEAYTF. The DNA of the CDR3 is TGCGCCAGCAGCCAAGGAGAGGCCTACACCTTC.

The CDR3 sequence: CASSRGVQNTEAFF. CDR3 coding DNA: TGCGCCAGCAGCCGGGGGGTACAGAACACTGAAGCTTTCTTT. The chain has TRBV5-1 and TRBJ1-1; a possible D gene is TRBD1 (5 bases). Trimming took 4 bases from V and 1 from J, leaving 11 bases between them. CDR1 and CDR2 (germline): SGHRS, YFSETQ. The CDR3 is made up of 14 amino acids. The full variable domain, rest sourced from reference TRBV5-1 and TRBJ1-1, is KAGVTQTPRYLIKTRGQQVTLSCSPISGHRSVSWYQQTPGQGLQFLFEYFSETQRNKGNFPGRFSGRQFSNSRSEMNVSTLELGDSALYLCASSRGVQNTEAFFGQGTRLTVV.

The chain recombines TRBV6-1 with TRBJ2-2; weak D call: TRBD1 (5 bases). V dropped 6 bases and J dropped 2 bases, with 13 bases sitting between them. The CDR3 extends over 15 amino acids. Germline CDR1 MNHNS, CDR2 SASEGT. The CDR3 is CASSPVRANTGELFF. The CDR3 DNA reads TGTGCCAGCAGCCCAGTCAGGGCCAACACCGGGGAGCTGTTTTTT.

This clonotype was seen many times. The chain recombines TRBV6-5 with TRBJ2-5; 10 bases map to TRBD1. Germline V gives CDR1 MNHEY, CDR2 SVGAGI. The CDR3 spans 15 residues. The trim removed 3 bases at V and 3 bases at J, leaving 4 bases unmatched. CDR3 sequence (DNA): TGTGCCAGCAGTTATGGAGGACAGGGGGAAGAGACCCAGTACTTC. Translated: CASSYGGQGEETQYF.

At least ten counts were recorded for this clonotype. The chain joins TRBV6-2 or TRBV6-3 to TRBJ2-2; possible D gene TRBD2, 7 bases. V lost 5 bases and J 5 bases, leaving 15 bases between the germline ends. From germline, CDR1 is MNHEY and CDR2 SVGEGT. This CDR3 spans 15 amino acids. The CDR3 DNA reads as TGTGCCAGCAGTACCCCGGGGGGCAAAACCGGGGAGCTGTTTTTT. The encoded protein is CASSTPGGKTGELFF.